Each of the 25 T cell receptor beta chains below was sequenced from the same sample in a study of shared clonotypes between healthy human individuals. Some clones are missing from TCRdb's copy, which holds only in-frame ones; the method was immunoSEQ multiplex PCR. In the table there are some 2,500,000 clones, roughly 93% of which are singletons. The specimen sequenced was naive CD4+ T cells from PBMCs. Subset given: CD45RA+ positively selected. These receptor sequences come from a man between 18 and 29 years old in good health. Some clones in this sample may be carry-over from other donors' samples.

The chain has TRBV18 and TRBJ2-2; D may be TRBD1 (5 bases). This CDR3 comprises 15 residues. In germline, CDR1 is KGHSH, CDR2 LQKENI. The ends were cut back, 2 bases at V and 1 base at J, with 8 bases in the middle. Written as DNA, the CDR3 is TGTGCCAGCTCACCAACTCAGGGGAACACCGGGGAGCTGTTTTTT. It translates to CASSPTQGNTGELFF.

The chain has TRBV6-5 and TRBJ1-2, with a tentative D call TRBD1 (6 bases). The germline V gene has CDR1 MNHEY and CDR2 SVGAGI. The CDR3 is 15 amino acids. The V gene lost 1 base and the J gene lost 8 bases, with 17 bases spanning the gap. The CDR3: CASSYYPRTGRGYTF. The CDR3, as DNA: TGTGCCAGCAGTTACTACCCCCGAACAGGGCGGGGCTACACCTTC.

This CDR3 is CASSSGFTEAFF. The CDR3 nucleotides read TGCGCCAGCAGCTCCGGGTTCACTGAAGCTTTCTTT. V and J are TRBV5-1 and TRBJ1-1; D gene uncertain. Trimming took off 3 bases at V and 4 bases at J, with 7 bases between the two ends. CDR1 and CDR2 from the germline V gene are SGHRS and YFSETQ. The CDR3 consists of 12 residues.

As for this clone: This specimen includes other DNA sequences encoding the same CDR3. The genes are TRBV7-9 and TRBJ2-3, with a possible D match to TRBD1 (6 bases). CDR3 length: 15 residues. Trimming took off 1 base at V and 0 bases at J, with 8 bases between the two ends. Germline V gene lookup returns CDR1 SEHNR and CDR2 FQNEAQ (reference sequence). This CDR3 is CASSLGQASTDTQYF. CDR3 coding DNA: TGTGCCAGCAGCTTAGGACAGGCCAGCACAGATACGCAGTATTTT.

This clone was detected only once. The genes are TRBV7-9 and TRBJ2-1, with 12 bases lining up with TRBD2. Losses at the gene ends were 5 bases for V and 3 bases for J; bases not matched to a gene: 2. This CDR3 has 15 residues. Germline lookup yields CDR1 SEHNR and CDR2 FQNEAQ (reference sequence). The CDR3 reads CASSRTSGDYNEQFF. The CDR3 DNA sequence: TGTGCCAGCAGCCGGACTAGCGGGGACTACAATGAGCAGTTCTTC.

V is TRBV5-1 and J is TRBJ2-7, with 9 positions matching TRBD2. Trimming at V came to 1 base and at J to 2 bases, leaving 4 bases not matched to a gene. The CDR3 is 15 amino acids. Germline CDR1 SGHRS, CDR2 YFSETQ. The CDR3 here is CASSLLLAGPYEQYF. The CDR3 bases are TGCGCCAGCAGCTTGTTACTAGCGGGCCCCTACGAGCAGTACTTC.

This rearrangement joins TRBV5-1 to TRBJ2-2; the D gene is possibly TRBD1 (6 bases). The CDR3 runs 16 residues. Looked up from germline, CDR1 is SGHRS and CDR2 is YFSETQ. Trimming removed 2 bases at V and 6 bases at J, with 17 bases between. CDR3: CASSFIAGELAGELFF. In DNA, the CDR3 is TGCGCCAGCAGCTTTATCGCAGGGGAATTGGCCGGGGAGCTGTTTTTT.

The V and J genes are TRBV4-1 and TRBJ2-1; D is undetermined. The CDR3 has 15 residues. V shed 4 bases and J shed 8 bases, with 18 bases lying between them. Germline V gene lookup returns CDR1 MGHRA and CDR2 YSYEKL. The CDR3 region is CASSLRGLAPHEQFF. In nucleotides, the CDR3 is TGCGCCAGCAGCCTCCGAGGTCTTGCCCCCCATGAGCAGTTCTTC.

This clone came up once. The rearrangement links TRBV28 to TRBJ1-3, with TRBD1 as a possible D gene (5 bases). The V end was cut by 5 bases, the J end by 2 bases, with 19 bases between. The CDR3 runs 17 residues. The germline CDR1 and CDR2 sequences are MDHEN and SYDVKM. The CDR3 loop is CASSPPRAGEPGNTIYF. DNA of the CDR3: TGTGCCAGCAGTCCTCCCCGAGCGGGGGAACCTGGAAACACCATATATTTT.

The chain joins TRBV5-1 to TRBJ1-2; tentative D call: TRBD1 (6 bases). V dropped 1 base and J dropped 2 bases, with 15 bases sitting between them. The CDR3 runs 16 residues. Germline assignment: CDR1 SGHRS and CDR2 YFSETQ. CDR3: CASSLPVQGFNYGYTF. CDR3 bases: TGCGCCAGCAGCTTGCCTGTACAGGGATTCAACTATGGCTACACCTTC.

This chain connects TRBV7-9 to TRBJ2-7, with D possibly TRBD1 on 5 matching bases. CDR1 and CDR2 (germline): SEHNR, FQNEAQ (reference sequence). This CDR3 is built from 15 residues. V lost 1 base, J lost 3 bases, and 13 bases lay in between. The CDR3 bases are TGTGCCAGCAGCTTAGTTAGGGGTAACAACTACGAGCAGTACTTC. Its translation: CASSLVRGNNYEQYF.

This chain joins TRBV6-6 and TRBJ2-7; the match to TRBD2 covers 9 bases. V lost 5 bases to trimming and J lost 4 bases; unmatched junction nucleotides: 12. The CDR3 consists of 16 residues. The germline gives CDR1 MNHNY, CDR2 SVGAGI (reference sequence). CDR3 sequence (DNA): TGTGCCAGCAGTGGGGGGGCCTCTAGCGGGGATTACGAGCAGTACTTC. This encodes CASSGGASSGDYEQYF.

The chain recombines TRBV5-1 with TRBJ1-1; D ambiguous. CDR1 and CDR2 (germline): SGHRS, YFSETQ. V lost 4 bases and J 6 bases, leaving 13 bases between the germline ends. This CDR3 spans 13 amino acids. CDR3 in amino acids: CASSPTPGPEAFF. The CDR3 nucleotides read TGCGCCAGCAGCCCGACACCAGGCCCTGAAGCTTTCTTT.

A word on this clone: This sample also contains other DNA sequences that code for the same CDR3. This chain links TRBV29-1 with TRBJ2-1; tentatively, D is TRBD2 (6 bases). Germline CDR1 reads SQVTM; CDR2 reads ANQGSEA. The germline V and J ends were trimmed by 3 bases and 2 bases, with 11 bases remaining between them. The CDR3 has 14 amino acids. Written as DNA, the CDR3 is TGCAGCGTTGAGGGTAGCGGCACCTACAATGAGCAGTTCTTC. Protein product: CSVEGSGTYNEQFF.

This clone has a single count. The V call is TRBV5-8, the J call TRBJ1-4; unclear D gene. Trimming removed 0 bases from V and 8 bases from J, with 8 bases in between. Germline values: CDR1 SGHTS, CDR2 YDEGEE. This CDR3 spans 13 amino acids. The CDR3 DNA reads TGTGCCAGCAGCTTGGTGGGGAACGAAAAACTGTTTTTT. Its translation: CASSLVGNEKLFF.

The chain has TRBV9 and TRBJ2-5; 14 nucleotides match TRBD2. The germline CDR1 and CDR2 sequences are SGDLS and YYNGEE. The CDR3 is made up of 18 amino acids. V trimming: 2 bases; J trimming: 5 bases; junction bases outside the gene matches: 11. CDR3 loop: CASSVGRGLAGVGETQYF. CDR3 in DNA: TGTGCCAGCAGCGTCGGACGGGGACTAGCGGGAGTAGGGGAGACCCAGTACTTC. The full variable domain, with the rest looked up from reference TRBV9 and TRBJ2-5, is DSGVTQTPKHLITATGQRVTLRCSPRSGDLSVYWYQQSLDQGLQFLIQYYNGEERAKGNILERFSAQQFPDLHSELNLSSLELGDSALYFCASSVGRGLAGVGETQYFGPGTRLLVL.

The genes are TRBV29-1 and TRBJ2-5; 7 bases agree with TRBD2. Germline values: CDR1 SQVTM, CDR2 ANQGSEA. There are 14 residues in the CDR3. Trimming at V came to 3 bases and at J to 5 bases, leaving 9 bases not matched to a gene. The CDR3 loop is CSVDGGGPSETQYF. The CDR3 nucleotides are TGCAGCGTTGATGGGGGAGGGCCCTCGGAGACCCAGTACTTC.

This chain links TRBV7-8 with TRBJ1-5; D is unclear. CDR1 is SGHVS, CDR2 FQNEAQ, per germline. CDR3 length: 17 residues. Trimming cost V 5 bases and J 6 bases, with 23 bases left between them. CDR3 bases: TGTGCCAGCAGCCCGTTACAGCAGATTCAAAAGGGTCAGCCCCAGCATTTT. Amino acid sequence: CASSPLQQIQKGQPQHF.

V usage is TRBV11-3 and J usage is TRBJ2-5, with D perhaps assigned TRBD1 or TRBD2 (5 bases each). V was cut by 5 bases and J by 7 bases, with 14 bases left in between. This CDR3 is built from 13 residues. The germline gives CDR1 SGHNT, CDR2 YENEEA. CDR3 sequence: CASSPGPLSTQYF. The CDR3 DNA reads TGTGCCAGCAGCCCGGGACCCCTATCGACCCAGTACTTC.

On this clone: It is likely a read error: a sequence one base away is far more abundant. Within the sample, other DNA sequences also encode this same CDR3. The V and J genes are TRBV6-5 and TRBJ2-7, with D hard to call. The CDR3 is 12 residues long. From germline, CDR1 is MNHEY and CDR2 SVGAGI. This chain's CDR3 is CASSEGDYEQYF. In nucleotides, the CDR3 is TGCGCCAGCTCAGAAGGCGACTACGAGCAGTACTTC.

The chain recombines TRBV2 with TRBJ1-5; 9 bases line up with TRBD1. This CDR3 region has 15 residues. From germline, CDR1 is SNHLY and CDR2 FYNNEI. V shed 4 bases, J shed 5 bases, and the junction held 6 bases outside the gene matches. CDR3 DNA sequence: TGTGCCAGCAGTGTAAGGGGACAGGGCTATCAGCCCCAGCATTTT. It yields the protein CASSVRGQGYQPQHF.

The chain employs TRBV28 and TRBJ2-5; no clear D. Germline loops: CDR1 MDHEN, CDR2 SYDVKM. The CDR3 has 14 amino acids. Trimming pared 4 bases from V and 4 bases from J, leaving 13 bases between. The CDR3 here is CASSSPAGRETQYF. CDR3 DNA: TGTGCCAGCAGTTCCCCCGCCGGCCGAGAGACCCAGTACTTC.

About this clone itself: Other DNA sequences from this sample encode an identical CDR3 as well. This chain uses TRBV27 with TRBJ2-7; D might be TRBD2 (6 bases). This CDR3 comprises 15 residues. The germline V gene has CDR1 MNHEY and CDR2 SMNVEV (reference sequence). The V end was cut by 2 bases, the J end by 0 bases, with 11 bases between. The CDR3 here is CASSLAGPFSYEQYF. CDR3 nucleotides: TGTGCCAGCAGTTTAGCGGGACCATTCTCCTACGAGCAGTACTTC.

This clone was seen a few times. This sequence joins TRBV5-1 and TRBJ1-5; a weak D match, TRBD1 (5 bases). The CDR3 is 15 residues long. The V gene lost 0 bases and the J gene lost 6 bases, with 13 bases spanning the gap. Germline V gives CDR1 SGHRS, CDR2 YFSETQ. CDR3 residues: CASSLDTGAGQPQHF. The CDR3 nucleotides read TGCGCCAGCAGCTTGGATACAGGAGCGGGTCAGCCCCAGCATTTT.

This clone was recorded only once. Here the CDR3 reads CASILPASGAECTEAFF. CDR3 nucleotide sequence: TGCGCCAGCATACTTCCAGCCTCGGGGGCGGAATGTACTGAAGCTTTCTTT. The chain uses TRBV5-1 and TRBJ1-1; a possible D gene is TRBD1 (6 bases). The germline V gene encodes CDR1 SGHRS and CDR2 YFSETQ. The CDR3 contains 17 residues. Trimming took off 6 bases at V and 5 bases at J, with 26 bases between the two ends.